This section outlines one T cell receptor (beta chain) sequence together with its context. These data come from a study of blood T cell repertoires in COVID-19. About the research overall: The origin of the acute and convalescent COVID-19 samples was the United States, Italy and Spain.

The data were produced by immunoSEQ multiplex PCR, yet TCRdb's version contains in-frame clones alone and is incomplete. The sample shows around 150,000 clones, roughly four fifths of them seen only once. This CDR3 is built from 15 residues. Germline V gives CDR1 GTSNPN, CDR2 SVGIG (reference sequence). Trimming took 3 bases from V and 2 from J, leaving 15 bases between them. The rearrangement links TRBV30 to TRBJ2-3, with a weak D call TRBD1 (6 bases). This TCR derives from a human donor in a cohort sampled during active COVID-19. The source material was peripheral blood. CDR3 residues: CAWREQGWATDTQYF. In DNA form, the CDR3 reads TGTGCCTGGAGGGAACAGGGATGGGCCACAGATACGCAGTATTTT.